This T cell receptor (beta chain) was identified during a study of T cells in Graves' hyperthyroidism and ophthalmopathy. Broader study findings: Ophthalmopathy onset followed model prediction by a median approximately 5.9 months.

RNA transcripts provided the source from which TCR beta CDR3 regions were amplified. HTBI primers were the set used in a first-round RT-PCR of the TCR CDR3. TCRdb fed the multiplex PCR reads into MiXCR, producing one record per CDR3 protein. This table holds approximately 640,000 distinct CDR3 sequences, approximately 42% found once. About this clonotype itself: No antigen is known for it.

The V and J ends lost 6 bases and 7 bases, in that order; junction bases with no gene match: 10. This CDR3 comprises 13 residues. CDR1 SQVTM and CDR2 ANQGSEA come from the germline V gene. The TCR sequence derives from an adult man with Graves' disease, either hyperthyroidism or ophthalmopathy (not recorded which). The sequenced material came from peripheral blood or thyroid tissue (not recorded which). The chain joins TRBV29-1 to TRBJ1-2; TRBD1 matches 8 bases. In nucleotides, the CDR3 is TGCAGCGTGGCAGCAGGGGGCTCGGTTGGCTACACCTTC. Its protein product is CSVAAGGSVGYTF.